These 9 T cell receptor beta chains were sequenced from one sample in a study of blood T cells in healthy people across ages. Sample-barcoded 5' priming and a J-beta primer mix drove a second PCR of about 6 to 11 cycles. TCRdb re-called the 5' RACE reads through MiXCR, storing one row per CDR3 protein. The table records over a million distinct CDR3 sequences, roughly 24% of them present only once. The sample also formed part of further work on T cells of mothers and their children.

The sample was blood. The source is a girl aged 2 to 10 in good health.

The CDR3 DNA reads TGTGCCAGCAGCCCCCCGTCCGACGAGCAGTACTTC. This encodes CASSPPSDEQYF. The chain carries TRBV27 and TRBJ2-7; D uncertain. The ends were cut back, 6 bases at V and 5 bases at J, with 11 bases in the middle. Looked up from germline, CDR1 is MNHEY and CDR2 is SMNVEV (reference sequence). This CDR3 contains 12 residues.

This clonotype was observed once. The chain uses TRBV29-1 and TRBJ1-1, with D unclear. CDR1 is SQVTM and CDR2 is ANQGSEA in the germline V gene. The V end lost 1 base, the J end lost 2 bases, and 11 bases lay between the germline ends. CDR3 length equals 14 residues. CDR3 amino acids: CSVEVHGLNTEAFF. CDR3 sequence (DNA): TGCAGCGTTGAAGTACACGGCCTCAACACTGAAGCTTTCTTT.

This sequence joins TRBV5-1 and TRBJ1-2, with 10 bases matching TRBD1. Germline-derived CDR1 and CDR2 are SGHRS and YFSETQ. Trimming took 3 bases from V and 5 from J; bases not matched to a gene: 7. The CDR3 contains 15 residues. CDR3 residues: CASSSIGTGDYGYTF. The CDR3 nucleotides read TGCGCCAGCAGCTCTATTGGGACAGGGGATTATGGCTACACCTTC.

The chain joins TRBV12-3 or TRBV12-4 to TRBJ2-1; D ambiguous. The CDR3 extends over 15 amino acids. Trimming shortened V by 6 bases and J by 0 bases, and 12 bases separated the two germline ends. The CDR3 region has the DNA TGTGCCAGCAGCGACTCGCTCCGCTCCTACAATGAGCAGTTCTTC. Its protein is CASSDSLRSYNEQFF.

This chain connects TRBV20-1 to TRBJ2-1; 13 bases agree with TRBD2. Trimming cost V 2 bases and J 0 bases; bases outside gene matches: 16. Germline V CDR1 and CDR2: DFQATT, SNEGSKA (reference sequence). This CDR3 region has 21 residues. The CDR3 DNA reads as TGCAGTGCTAGAATTTTCGGGTCGTGGACTAGCGGGAGTAGCTCCTACAATGAGCAGTTCTTC. Its protein is CSARIFGSWTSGSSSYNEQFF.

The J gene is TRBJ2-7, the V gene TRBV4-2; D remains unclear. Germline-derived CDR1 and CDR2 are LGHNA and YNFKEQ. The length of the CDR3 is 14 residues. Trimming removed 0 bases at V and 7 bases at J, with 13 bases between. CDR3 protein: CASSQDPQPPEQYF. CDR3 DNA sequence: TGTGCCAGCAGCCAAGATCCGCAGCCCCCTGAGCAGTACTTC.

CDR3 DNA sequence: TGTGCCAGCAACGCCGACAGGGGGGAAAACTATGGCTACACCTTC. Protein product: CASNADRGENYGYTF. V and J are TRBV11-2 and TRBJ1-2, with TRBD1 identical over 9 bases. CDR3 length: 15 amino acids. With 7 bases clipped from V and 2 bases from J, the junction kept 8 bases outside the gene matches. From germline, CDR1 is SGHAT and CDR2 FQNNGV.

This clonotype was counted between two and nine times. The chain uses TRBV7-6 and TRBJ1-2; D possibly corresponds to TRBD1 (5 bases). The V end lost 5 bases, the J end lost 8 bases, and 18 bases lay between the germline ends. CDR3 size: 14 residues. CDR1 and CDR2 from the germline V gene are SGHVS and FNYEAQ. The CDR3 loop reads CASSPGTGEVGYTF. In DNA, the CDR3 is TGTGCCAGCAGCCCCGGGACGGGAGAAGTGGGCTACACCTTC.

The chain carries TRBV15 and TRBJ1-1; TRBD1 matches 7 bases. The V gene's germline CDR1 is LNHNV and CDR2 YYDKDF (reference sequence). The CDR3 covers 15 residues. V was clipped by 1 base and J by 1 base; unmatched bases: 3. DNA of the CDR3: TGTGCCACCAGCAGAGGTCCAGGGGGGAACACTGAAGCTTTCTTT. It is translated as CATSRGPGGNTEAFF.